Described below is a single TCR beta chain sequence and its context. Its antigen is undetermined. These data originate in a study of regulatory T cells in long-lasting Graves disease. Regarding the study as a whole: The study found TRBV28, TRBJ1-2 and TRBJ2-5 favored in persistent disease.

Investigators prepared the TCR beta libraries by applying iRepertoire HTBI primers and Arm-PCR of CDR3 regions. One entry per CDR3 protein, called by TCRdb with MiXCR from the multiplex PCR reads. The sample shows 450,000 to 700,000 distinct CDR3 sequences, about 14% of them seen only once. CDR1 is SGHKS, CDR2 YYEKEE, per germline (reference sequence). The length of the CDR3 is 13 residues. Between the trimmed V and J ends, which lost 2 bases and 6 bases, there was a span of 11 bases. Specified time point: newly diagnosed GD, antithyroid drugs for less than 3 months. RNA from PBMCs was the source of the TCR library. The same data also went into a second study, on T cells in Graves' hyperthyroidism and ophthalmopathy. That publication notes: Diagnostic assessment was based on clinical symptoms, serum thyroxine and TRAb, thyroid ultrasound and orbital computed tomography.

This rearrangement joins TRBV5-5 to TRBJ1-1; D gene ambiguous. The origin of this receptor is a man in his thirties or forties with Graves disease. Sequencing used peripheral blood mononuclear cells (PBMCs), obtained at new diagnosis, from a patient treated with antithyroid drugs. The CDR3 region has the DNA TGTGCCAGCAGCTTAGGTGGGGTCCCTGAAGCTTTCTTT. Amino acid sequence: CASSLGGVPEAFF.